Here is one T cell receptor (beta chain) with its context. Its antigen is not known. TCRB CDR3 was amplified from 2 ug genomic DNA or less. Primers: 60 V beta forward and 13 J beta reverse. TCRdb's table, derived via immunoSEQ multiplex PCR, lists solely in-frame clones and lacks some. The sample has 80,000 to 100,000 clones, over 80% seen once. Time point defined: after dendritic cell vaccination, including at tumor progression/relapse. This specimen belongs to a study of glioma-infiltrating T cells after dendritic cell vaccination. Study summary: The vaccine used monocyte-derived dendritic cells pulsed overnight with autologous tumor lysate.

This CDR3 is built from 16 residues. CDR1 is MGHRA, CDR2 YSYEKL, per germline. Losses at the gene ends were 2 bases for V and 9 bases for J; bases not matched to a gene: 11. Findings and caveats of the study: The cohort had few patients with full blood and tumor sets.

V and J are TRBV4-1 and TRBJ2-7; TRBD2 agrees at 12 bases. Sequenced material: blood, taken after dendritic cell vaccination. The receptor was isolated from a human donor with glioblastoma. The CDR3 coding sequence is TGCGCCAGCAGCCAAAACTTTCGACTAGCGGGAGTTGGGCAGTACTTC. This translates into CASSQNFRLAGVGQYF.